These 7 T cell receptor beta chains were all obtained from the same sample, sequenced in a study of PD-L1 blockade in urothelial cancer. As for time point: peripheral blood 6 weeks after treatment start. The table came from immunoSEQ multiplex PCR; TCRdb's copy has only in-frame clones and leaves some out. The sample shows about 120,000 clones, around 88% of them seen only once. The sample here was PBMCs, taken around atezolizumab (anti-PD-L1) treatment. The receptors were sampled from a man aged 45 to 65 with urothelial cancer.

The V call is TRBV6-6, the J call TRBJ2-2, with unresolved D. The CDR3 runs 12 residues. Germline values: CDR1 MNHNY, CDR2 SVGAGI (reference sequence). The germline V and J ends were trimmed by 6 bases and 9 bases, with 11 bases remaining between them. CDR3: CASSPERRELFF. The CDR3 DNA sequence: TGTGCCAGCAGCCCGGAGCGCCGGGAGCTGTTTTTT.

This clone appeared a single time. V is TRBV11-3 and J is TRBJ1-1; 7 bases fit TRBD1. With V trimmed by 3 bases and J by 4 bases, 2 bases remained unmatched. This CDR3 comprises 13 residues. Germline V gene sequence: CDR1 SGHNT, CDR2 YENEEA. The DNA for the CDR3 is TGTGCCAGCAGCTTTCGGACAGGCACTGAAGCTTTCTTT. Amino acid sequence: CASSFRTGTEAFF.

This clone was picked up one time. This sequence joins TRBV19 and TRBJ2-2; 10 nucleotides match TRBD2. The CDR3 has 18 amino acids. V gave up 7 bases and J gave up 5 bases; unmatched junction bases: 16. The germline V gene has CDR1 LNHDA and CDR2 SQIVND (reference sequence). The CDR3 spells CASTPLAKREGRTGELFF. The CDR3 DNA follows: TGTGCCAGTACCCCGTTAGCTAAGCGGGAGGGCCGAACCGGGGAGCTGTTTTTT.

The chain has TRBV5-1 and TRBJ2-6, with D possibly TRBD1 on 6 matching bases. V gave up 0 bases and J gave up 0 bases, with 13 bases separating them. CDR3 size: 18 residues. Germline values: CDR1 SGHRS, CDR2 YFSETQ. The CDR3 DNA reads as TGCGCCAGCAGCTTGGAATGGGGACACACCTCTGGGGCCAACGTCCTGACTTTC. This encodes CASSLEWGHTSGANVLTF.

Here the CDR3 reads CASSLLWGPGYF. CDR3 nucleotides: TGTGCCAGCAGCCTACTGTGGGGGCCGGGGTACTTC. The chain links TRBV5-6 to TRBJ2-7; a possible D gene is TRBD1 (6 bases). This CDR3 is 12 amino acids long. Germline loops: CDR1 SGHDT, CDR2 YYEEEE. V was pared by 4 bases and J by 12 bases, with 17 bases between. Variable domain in full (rest from reference TRBV5-6 and TRBJ2-7): DAGVTQSPTHLIKTRGQQVTLRCSPKSGHDTVSWYQQALGQGPQFIFQYYEEEERQRGNFPDRFSGHQFPNYSSELNVNALLLGDSALYLCASSLLWGPGYFGPGTRLTVT.

V gene TRBV9 combines with J gene TRBJ1-6; TRBD1 matches at 11 bases. This CDR3 has 16 amino acids. With V trimmed by 4 bases and J by 7 bases, 7 bases remained unmatched. Germline-derived CDR1 and CDR2 are SGDLS and YYNGEE. CDR3 DNA: TGTGCCAGCAGCACCGCCGGGACAGGGGGAAATTCACCCCTCCACTTT. Protein: CASSTAGTGGNSPLHF.

CDR3: CASSLSQGSPQETQYF. As DNA, the CDR3 is TGCGCCAGCAGCTTGAGCCAGGGGTCCCCACAAGAGACCCAGTACTTC. The chain recombines TRBV5-1 with TRBJ2-5; perhaps TRBD1 as D (6 bases). CDR3 size: 16 residues. The V end was cut by 1 base, the J end by 2 bases, with 15 bases between. Looked up from germline, CDR1 is SGHRS and CDR2 is YFSETQ.